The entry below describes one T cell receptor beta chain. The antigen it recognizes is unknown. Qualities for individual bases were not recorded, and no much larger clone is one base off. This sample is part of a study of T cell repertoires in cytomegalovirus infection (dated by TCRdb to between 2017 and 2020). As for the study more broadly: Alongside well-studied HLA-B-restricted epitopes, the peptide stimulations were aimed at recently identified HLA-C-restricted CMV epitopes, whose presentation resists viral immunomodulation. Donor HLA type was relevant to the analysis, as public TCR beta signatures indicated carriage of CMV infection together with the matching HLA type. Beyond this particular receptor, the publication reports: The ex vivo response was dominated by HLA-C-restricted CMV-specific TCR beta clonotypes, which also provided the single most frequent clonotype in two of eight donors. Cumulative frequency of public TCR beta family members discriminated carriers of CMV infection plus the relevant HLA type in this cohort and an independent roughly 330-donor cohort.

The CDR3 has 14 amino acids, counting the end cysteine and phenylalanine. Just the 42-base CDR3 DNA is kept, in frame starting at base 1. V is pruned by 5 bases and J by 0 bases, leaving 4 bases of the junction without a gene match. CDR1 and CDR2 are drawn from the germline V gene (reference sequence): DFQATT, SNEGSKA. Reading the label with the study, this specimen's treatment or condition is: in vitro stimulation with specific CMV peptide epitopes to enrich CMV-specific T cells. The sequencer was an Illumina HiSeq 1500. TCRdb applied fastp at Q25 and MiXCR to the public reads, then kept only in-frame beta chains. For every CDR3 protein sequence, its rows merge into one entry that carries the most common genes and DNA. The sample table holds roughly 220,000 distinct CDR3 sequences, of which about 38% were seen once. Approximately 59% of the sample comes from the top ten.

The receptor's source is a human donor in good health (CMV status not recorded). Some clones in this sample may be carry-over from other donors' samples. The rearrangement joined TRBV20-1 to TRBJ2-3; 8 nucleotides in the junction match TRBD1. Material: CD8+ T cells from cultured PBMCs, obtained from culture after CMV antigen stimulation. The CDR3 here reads CSAFRDRSTDTQYF. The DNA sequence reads TGCAGTGCTTTCAGGGACAGGAGCACAGATACGCAGTATTTT.